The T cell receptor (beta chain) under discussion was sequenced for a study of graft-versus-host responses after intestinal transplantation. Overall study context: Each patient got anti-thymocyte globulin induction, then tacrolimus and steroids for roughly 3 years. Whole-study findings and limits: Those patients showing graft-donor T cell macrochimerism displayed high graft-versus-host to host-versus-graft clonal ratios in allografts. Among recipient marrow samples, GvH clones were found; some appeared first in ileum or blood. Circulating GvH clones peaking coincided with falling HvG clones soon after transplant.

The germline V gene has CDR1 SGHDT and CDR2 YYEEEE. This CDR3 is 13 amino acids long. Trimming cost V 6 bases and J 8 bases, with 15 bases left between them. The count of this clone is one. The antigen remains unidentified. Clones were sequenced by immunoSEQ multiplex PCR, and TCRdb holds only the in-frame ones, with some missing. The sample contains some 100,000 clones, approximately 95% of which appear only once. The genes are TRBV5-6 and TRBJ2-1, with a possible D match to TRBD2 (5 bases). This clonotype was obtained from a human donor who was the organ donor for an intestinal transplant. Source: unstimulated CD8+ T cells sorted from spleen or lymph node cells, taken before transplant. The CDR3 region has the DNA TGTGCCAGCACCTGGACTGTCGGGGATGAGCAGTTCTTC. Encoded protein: CASTWTVGDEQFF.